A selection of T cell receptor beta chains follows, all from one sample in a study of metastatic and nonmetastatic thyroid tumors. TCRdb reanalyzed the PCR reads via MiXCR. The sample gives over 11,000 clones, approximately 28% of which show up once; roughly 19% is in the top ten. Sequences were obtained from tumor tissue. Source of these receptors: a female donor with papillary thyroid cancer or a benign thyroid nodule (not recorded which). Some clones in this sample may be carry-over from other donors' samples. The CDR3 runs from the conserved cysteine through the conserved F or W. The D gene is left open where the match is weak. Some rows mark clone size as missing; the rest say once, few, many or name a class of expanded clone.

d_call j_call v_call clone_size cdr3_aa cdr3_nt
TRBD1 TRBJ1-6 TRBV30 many CAWSVGTANSPLHF TGTGCCTGGAGTGTAGGGACAGCTAATTCACCCCTCCACTTT
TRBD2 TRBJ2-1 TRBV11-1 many CASSPGGSRGVQYNEQFF TGTGCCAGCAGCCCGGGGGGTTCCCGGGGGGTGCAGTACAATGAGCAGTTCTTC
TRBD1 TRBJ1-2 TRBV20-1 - CSARTRTGIGYTF TGCAGTGCTAGAACCCGGACAGGGATCGGCTACACCTTC
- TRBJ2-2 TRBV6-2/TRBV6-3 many CASSVTWTANTGELFF TGTGCCAGCAGCGTAACCTGGACTGCGAACACCGGGGAGCTGTTTTTT
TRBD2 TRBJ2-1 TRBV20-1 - CSALGLAGFEQFF TGCAGTGCCCTAGGACTAGCGGGATTTGAGCAGTTCTTC
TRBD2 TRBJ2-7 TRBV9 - CASSVGSGGLQGEQYF TGTGCCAGCAGCGTAGGGAGCGGGGGGCTTCAGGGCGAGCAGTACTTC
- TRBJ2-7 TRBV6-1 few CASSVPSSSTYEQYF TGTGCCAGCAGCGTACCTAGCAGCTCTACGTACGAGCAGTACTTC
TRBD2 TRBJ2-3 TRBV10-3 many CAISESTLAGGPNTQYF TGTGCCATCAGTGAGTCGACTCTTGCGGGAGGGCCAAATACGCAGTATTTT
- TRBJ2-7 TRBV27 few CASSYQGKAYEQYF TGTGCCAGCAGTTATCAGGGGAAAGCCTACGAGCAGTACTTC
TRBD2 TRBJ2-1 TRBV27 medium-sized CASSPGTRTNEQFF TGTGCCAGCAGTCCCGGGACTAGGACAAATGAGCAGTTCTTC
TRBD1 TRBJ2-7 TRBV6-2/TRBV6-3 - CASRYVQGGEQYF TGTGCCAGCAGATACGTACAGGGGGGCGAGCAGTACTTC
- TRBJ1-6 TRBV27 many CASSLFWGPGPLHF TGTGCCAGCAGTTTATTTTGGGGACCGGGACCTCTCCACTTT
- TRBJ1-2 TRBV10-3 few CATRQDLNYGYTF TGTGCCACAAGACAGGACCTTAACTATGGCTACACCTTC
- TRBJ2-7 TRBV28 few CASKVPQTYEQYF TGTGCCAGCAAGGTTCCGCAAACCTACGAGCAGTACTTC
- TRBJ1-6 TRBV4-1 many CASSQDREFRALHF TGCGCCAGCAGCCAAGATCGAGAATTCCGTGCCCTCCACTTT
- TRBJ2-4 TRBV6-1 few CASSEAGQGHGKNIQYF TGTGCCAGCAGTGAAGCAGGGCAGGGGCACGGCAAAAACATTCAGTACTTC
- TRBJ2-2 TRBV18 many CASSPLPRGGGELFF TGTGCCAGCTCACCGCTACCCCGGGGTGGCGGGGAGCTGTTTTTT
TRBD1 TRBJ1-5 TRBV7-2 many CASSLTGGQPQHF TGTGCCAGCAGCCTTACAGGGGGCCAGCCCCAGCATTTT
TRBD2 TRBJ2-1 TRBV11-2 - CASSLGLAGRNEQFF TGTGCCAGCAGCTTGGGACTAGCGGGACGAAATGAGCAGTTCTTC
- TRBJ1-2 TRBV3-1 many CASSQGPSRVSGYTF TGTGCCAGCAGCCAAGGTCCCAGCAGAGTGAGCGGCTACACCTTC
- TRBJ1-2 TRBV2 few CASSENLSGPYGYTF TGTGCCAGCAGTGAAAATCTGTCAGGACCGTATGGCTACACCTTC
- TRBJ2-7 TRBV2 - CASKSRGSDEQYF TGTGCCAGCAAGTCCCGGGGGTCCGACGAGCAGTACTTC
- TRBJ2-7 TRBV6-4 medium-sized CASSDIITYEQYF TGTGCCAGCAGTGATATCATAACCTACGAGCAGTACTTC
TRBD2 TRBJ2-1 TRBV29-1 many CSATSGSGYNEQFF TGCAGCGCGACTAGCGGGAGCGGCTACAATGAGCAGTTCTTC
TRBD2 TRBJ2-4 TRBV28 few CASSSRLAGGHIQYF TGTGCCAGCAGTTCACGACTAGCGGGGGGCCACATTCAGTACTTC
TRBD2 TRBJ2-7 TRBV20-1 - CSADRTSVHEQYF TGCAGTGCCGATAGGACTAGCGTTCACGAGCAGTACTTC
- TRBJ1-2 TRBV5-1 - CASSQGPTYGYTF TGCGCCAGCAGCCAGGGCCCCACCTATGGCTACACCTTC
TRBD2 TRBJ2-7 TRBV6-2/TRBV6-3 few CASSSLPAGAYEQYF TGTGCCAGCAGTTCACTCCCGGCGGGAGCCTACGAGCAGTACTTC
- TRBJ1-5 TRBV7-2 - CASSLGGARQPQHF TGTGCCAGCAGCTTAGGGGGGGCGCGGCAGCCCCAGCATTTT